This T cell receptor (beta chain) was sequenced in a study of relationships among human T cell subsets (dated by TCRdb to the early 2010s). Notes on the research overall: Eight distinct blood T cell populations were sequenced: pan T, CD8 cytotoxic, regulatory, Th1, Th2, naive plus transitional, activated and memory cells. Points the paper makes about the study in general: No statistically significant differences in V, D and J usage, CDR3 length or N-nucleotide additions were observed among the seven subsets. Substantial sharing of CDR3s among Th1, Th2 and regulatory T cells was interpreted as suggestive of stochastic cell fate choices. The bead-based sorting was unable to rule out the presence of a CD4+CD8+ double-positive population. Over 55% of CD8+ cytotoxic sequences belonged to clones with over 100 reads, whereas regulatory and Th2 subsets showed few such clones.

The protocol used for the library was multiplex PCR. Sequencing instrument: 454 GS FLX. TCR alpha and beta CDR3 regions were amplified from mRNA by semiquantitative ARM-PCR. In ARM-PCR, tagged nested gene-specific primers were used first, and communal superprimers then performed exponential amplification. Before the second amplification round was performed on first-round PCR products, the nested primers were removed by exonuclease. The amplicons were sequenced on the 454 platform, a system that can rapidly sequence millions of DNA fragments without cloning bias. A read mappable to both V and J germline segments was defined as an effective read. Concerning the study's data processing: IRmap was used to assign reads to germline V, D and J segments, and IRmap relies on pyromap, a Smith-Waterman modification adapted to 454 sequencing errors. D-beta assignments were filtered using cutoffs set at the 99th percentile of alignment scores from simulated random sequences. CDR3 was defined as the amino acids between the conserved V-segment Y[YFLI]C motif and the J-segment [FW]GXGT motif. Repertoire diversity was estimated with a compound Poisson process model previously applied to large-scale EST data. A procedure for detecting cross-contamination was applied so that sample contamination could be argued against as the origin of shared CDR3s. The public reads were reanalyzed by TCRdb: fastp trimming at Q25, MiXCR alignment, in-frame beta chains only. Each CDR3 protein appears once, grouped with its most common genes and DNA. The V and J calls, along with clone size, are taken from TCRdb and not from the paper's own processing. This sample has 13,000 to 15,000 distinct CDR3 sequences in its table, and roughly three fifths of those were observed once. The top ten hold 2.1% of the sample.

CD4+CD25+ regulatory T cells were selected from positively selected CD4+ cells using anti-CD25 beads. To isolate the T cell subsets, Miltenyi superparamagnetic beads coated with subset-specific monoclonal antibodies were used. Every T cell population came from peripheral blood. Ficoll separation was used to obtain mononuclear cells from whole blood, after which anti-CD14 microbeads were used to deplete monocytes. The isolated cell populations were resuspended in RNAprotect reagent immediately. Concerning this clonotype: The antigen this receptor binds is unknown. Germline is not matched at one junction end, which may reflect a read error.

Sequenced: Tregs sorted from blood. The sequence derives from a man aged 40-55 years in good health.

The CDR3 protein: CASSRETSGFPYEQYF. The nucleotide sequence is given as TGTGCCAGCAGCCGCGAAACTAGCGGGTTCCCCTACGAGCAGTACTTC. The sequence links TRBV4-1 to TRBJ2-7, with 9 bases aligning to TRBD2. From the germline V gene, CDR1 is MGHRA and CDR2 is YSYEKL. The CDR3 contains 16 residues, cysteine and phenylalanine counted. Only the CDR3 portion is preserved as DNA: 48 bases, with reading frame beginning at the first base.